The next 3 T cell receptor delta chains were all read from a single sample in a study of gammadelta T cells in human blood. TCRdb re-called clones from the RT-PCR reads via CATT. The sample holds about 340 delta-chain clones, roughly 18% seen once. Sequencing was carried out using Vgamma9Vdelta2 gamma-delta T cells from fetal blood. These receptors were taken from a human fetus.

There are a few counts of this clone. This likely reflects a read error, since a far larger clone is one base away. The V gene is given as TRDV2, and no J gene call is available; no DNA check was done on the table's D call, TRDD3. The germline gives CDR1 GEAIGNYY, CDR2 EKD. The CDR3 spans 17 residues. Here the CDR3 DNA reads TGTGCCTGTGACATACTGGGGGATACCTGGGACACCCGACAGTTGTTTTTC. It codes for CACDILGDTWDTRQLFF.

This clone was observed a few times. The protein recorded in TCRdb matches a much larger clone and deviates from this DNA's translation at residue 6, suggesting a read error; the protein here is obtained by translating the DNA. The chain has TRDV2 and TRDJ2; D may be TRDD3 (6 bases). The germline V gene encodes CDR1 GEAIGNYY and CDR2 EKD. CDR3 size: 14 residues. Trimming took off 0 bases at V and 3 bases at J, with 7 bases between the two ends. The CDR3 region is CACDTWGVTAQLFF. The CDR3, as DNA: TGTGCCTGTGACACCTGGGGGGTGACAGCACAACTCTTCTTT.

By share, this clone ranks as hyperexpanded (1% or more). At the DNA level, this CDR3 is encoded by other sequences in the same sample as well. The gene calls are TRDV2 and TRDJ3; TRDD3 aligns across 8 bases. The CDR3 consists of 18 residues. Germline V CDR1 and CDR2: GEAIGNYY, EKD. V gave up 0 bases and J gave up 0 bases; unmatched junction bases: 3. The CDR3 nucleotides are TGTGCCTGTGACACCGCCGGGGGATACTCCTGGGACACCCGACAGATGTTTTTC. Its protein is CACDTAGGYSWDTRQMFF.